This TCR beta chain was sequenced during a study of blood T cell repertoires in COVID-19. For the study at large: Researchers got acute and convalescent COVID-19 samples from the United States, Italy and Spain. PBMCs, B-cell-depleted T cells, or T cells were the source of the cDNA or gDNA that made up the material.

Original processing notes: Estimated nucleated cell counts came from reference gene primer amplification. Using immunoSEQ multiplex PCR, the repertoire was profiled, and TCRdb retains in-frame clones only, with some absent. V and J calls and clone size come straight from that table; D and trimming were deduced from the DNA. The data contain around 350,000 clones, about 88% of them singletons. The CDR3 spans 16 residues. Per the germline V gene, CDR1 is MNHEY and CDR2 is SMNVEV (reference sequence). The V gene end was trimmed by 4 bases and the J gene end by 7 bases; junction bases not matched to a gene: 7.

The TCR originated in a human donor in a cohort sampled during active COVID-19. The sequenced sample was peripheral blood. This chain joins TRBV27 and TRBJ2-2; 12 nucleotides align to TRBD2. The CDR3 nucleotides read TGTGCCAGCAGTTCCAGACTAGCGGGAGCGGGCGGGGAGCTGTTTTTT. This gives the protein CASSSRLAGAGGELFF.